This T cell receptor (beta chain) was sequenced during a study of T-cell reconstitution after alpha-beta-depleted transplantation in children. The ends lost 5 bases at V and 5 bases at J; junction bases unmatched: 8. CDR3 length: 14 amino acids. Looked up from germline, CDR1 is MNHEY and CDR2 is SMNVEV (reference sequence). During its preparation, the TCRbeta library received unique molecular identifiers. TCRdb independently ran MiXCR on the PCR reads; one entry per CDR3 protein. The data show nearly 550,000 distinct CDR3 sequences, with about a sixth seen just once and 3.3% held by the top ten. The TCR comes from a human donor who donated a stem cell graft to a child with acute lymphoblastic leukemia. The material sequenced was PBMCs from the stem cell graft donor, taken from the stem cell graft. This chain uses TRBV27 with TRBJ2-7, with 8 bases lining up with TRBD1. The CDR3 region has the DNA TGTGCCAGCAGTGGAAGGACAGGGTTACACGAGCAGTACTTC. Translation gives CASSGRTGLHEQYF.